The rows below give T cell receptor beta chains drawn from one sample of a study of blood T cell repertoires in COVID-19. Some clones are missing from TCRdb's copy, which holds only in-frame ones; the method was immunoSEQ multiplex PCR. This table holds over 95,000 clones, about four fifths found once. The sequencing input was peripheral blood. These receptors came from a woman in her thirties or forties with acute or convalescent COVID-19. Each CDR3 is given with its conserved first and last residue. The D gene is left open where the match is weak. A clone size is listed for some rows: how often the clone was seen (once, few, many), or a class if it is expanded.

v_call: TRBV4-1
j_call: TRBJ1-5
d_call: -
clone_size: -
cdr3_nt: TGCGCCAGCAGCCGAGGTTTGGGCAATCAGCCCCAGCATTTT
cdr3_aa: CASSRGLGNQPQHF

v_call: TRBV15
j_call: TRBJ2-3
d_call: -
clone_size: -
cdr3_nt: TGTGCCACCAGCCGAGGACTTAGTGGGGGGACAGATACGCAGTATTTT
cdr3_aa: CATSRGLSGGTDTQYF

v_call: TRBV2
j_call: TRBJ2-5
d_call: -
clone_size: -
cdr3_nt: TGTGCCAGCACCGGGGACTCCATGGAGACCCAGTACTTC
cdr3_aa: CASTGDSMETQYF

v_call: TRBV5-1
j_call: TRBJ2-2
d_call: TRBD1
clone_size: few
cdr3_nt: TGCGCCAGCAGCTTTGGAATGGGACAGGACACCGGGGAGCTGTTTTTT
cdr3_aa: CASSFGMGQDTGELFF

v_call: TRBV4-2
j_call: TRBJ2-2
d_call: -
clone_size: few
cdr3_nt: TGTGCCAGCAGCCAAGGAACACTCAGGACCGGGGAGCTGTTTTTT
cdr3_aa: CASSQGTLRTGELFF

v_call: TRBV30
j_call: TRBJ1-5
d_call: TRBD1
clone_size: -
cdr3_nt: TGTGCCTGGGCACAGGGGGCTGGCAATCAGCCCCAGCATTTT
cdr3_aa: CAWAQGAGNQPQHF

v_call: TRBV19
j_call: TRBJ1-2
d_call: TRBD1
clone_size: once
cdr3_nt: TGTGCCAGTAGTAGGACCGGGACAGGCCCTACTAACTATGGCTACACCTTC
cdr3_aa: CASSRTGTGPTNYGYTF

v_call: TRBV7-9
j_call: TRBJ2-3
d_call: TRBD2
clone_size: -
cdr3_nt: TGTGCCAGCAGCTGGGCGTTCGTGAGCGGGGGGGCCACAGATACGCAGTATTTT
cdr3_aa: CASSWAFVSGGATDTQYF

v_call: TRBV7-9
j_call: TRBJ2-1
d_call: TRBD2
clone_size: -
cdr3_nt: TGTGCCAGCAGCGTACTGACTAGCGGGGGGCCCGATGAGCAGTTCTTC
cdr3_aa: CASSVLTSGGPDEQFF

v_call: TRBV7-2
j_call: TRBJ1-5
d_call: TRBD1
clone_size: -
cdr3_nt: TGTGCCAGCAGCTTAGTCCAGGGGGCCGATCAGCCCCAGCATTTT
cdr3_aa: CASSLVQGADQPQHF

v_call: TRBV5-4
j_call: TRBJ2-2
d_call: -
clone_size: -
cdr3_nt: TGTGCCAGCAGCTTGCCCGGACAGCTCACCGGGGAGCTGTTTTTT
cdr3_aa: CASSLPGQLTGELFF

v_call: TRBV5-4
j_call: TRBJ2-5
d_call: TRBD2
clone_size: -
cdr3_nt: TGTGCCAGCAGCTTGGGCGGGGGGGAGGAGACCCAGTACTTC
cdr3_aa: CASSLGGGEETQYF

v_call: TRBV7-8
j_call: TRBJ1-1
d_call: -
clone_size: -
cdr3_nt: TGTGCCAGCAGCTTTCGGTTGAACACTGAAGCTTTCTTT
cdr3_aa: CASSFRLNTEAFF

v_call: TRBV6-2/TRBV6-3
j_call: TRBJ1-5
d_call: -
clone_size: -
cdr3_nt: TGTGCCAGCAGTTACTCGACAGTTGGAAATCAGCCCCAGCATTTT
cdr3_aa: CASSYSTVGNQPQHF

v_call: TRBV6-5
j_call: TRBJ2-7
d_call: -
clone_size: -
cdr3_nt: TGTGCCAGCAGTCCCAACTACGAGCAGTACTTC
cdr3_aa: CASSPNYEQYF

v_call: TRBV18
j_call: TRBJ2-6
d_call: -
clone_size: -
cdr3_nt: TGTGCCAGCTCACCGTCGAATGGAGTCGGGTTCCGCTCTGGGGCCAACGTCCTGACTTTC
cdr3_aa: CASSPSNGVGFRSGANVLTF

v_call: TRBV12-3/TRBV12-4
j_call: TRBJ1-2
d_call: TRBD1
clone_size: -
cdr3_nt: TGTGCCAGCAGTTTAGGGACAGGCTATGGCTACACCTTC
cdr3_aa: CASSLGTGYGYTF

v_call: TRBV6-5
j_call: TRBJ2-1
d_call: TRBD2
clone_size: -
cdr3_nt: TGTGCCAGCAGTTACTCGGGACTAGCGAAGTACAATGAGCAGTTCTTC
cdr3_aa: CASSYSGLAKYNEQFF

v_call: TRBV9
j_call: TRBJ1-2
d_call: -
clone_size: once
cdr3_nt: TGTGCCAGCAGCGTAGATACCAGGAACTATGGCTACACCTTC
cdr3_aa: CASSVDTRNYGYTF

v_call: TRBV24-1
j_call: TRBJ2-2
d_call: TRBD1
clone_size: -
cdr3_nt: TGTGCCACCAGTGATGACAGGGTTGCCACCGGGGAGCTGTTTTTT
cdr3_aa: CATSDDRVATGELFF

v_call: TRBV5-4
j_call: TRBJ1-1
d_call: -
clone_size: -
cdr3_nt: TGTGCCAGCAGCTCTCGACGGGGGAACACTGAAGCTTTCTTT
cdr3_aa: CASSSRRGNTEAFF

v_call: TRBV5-8
j_call: TRBJ2-1
d_call: TRBD2
clone_size: -
cdr3_nt: TGTGCCAGCAGCTTGGCCATAGCGGGGGGACCTTACAATGAGCAGTTCTTC
cdr3_aa: CASSLAIAGGPYNEQFF

v_call: TRBV11-2
j_call: TRBJ2-7
d_call: TRBD2
clone_size: -
cdr3_nt: TGTGCCAGCAGCCGTAGTTTTAGCGGGGGCTACGAGCAGTACTTC
cdr3_aa: CASSRSFSGGYEQYF

v_call: TRBV28
j_call: TRBJ1-6
d_call: -
clone_size: few
cdr3_nt: TGTGCCAGCACTACCTACGGGGGGAATTCACCCCTCCACTTT
cdr3_aa: CASTTYGGNSPLHF

v_call: TRBV6-1
j_call: TRBJ1-2
d_call: TRBD1
clone_size: -
cdr3_nt: TGTGCCAGCAGTGCCTCGGTAGGCAGGGGGGACTATGGCTACACCTTC
cdr3_aa: CASSASVGRGDYGYTF

v_call: TRBV11-2
j_call: TRBJ2-6
d_call: -
clone_size: -
cdr3_nt: TGTGCCAGCAGACACTCTGGGGCCAACGTCCTGACTTTC
cdr3_aa: CASRHSGANVLTF

v_call: TRBV6-5
j_call: TRBJ1-1
d_call: -
clone_size: -
cdr3_nt: TGTGCCAGCAGTTACTCCGGGGTGGGGAACACTGAAGCTTTCTTT
cdr3_aa: CASSYSGVGNTEAFF

v_call: TRBV6-6
j_call: TRBJ1-4
d_call: -
clone_size: -
cdr3_nt: TGTGCCAGCAGCCCCAGGGTAGGCTCGGGTGAAAAACTGTTTTTT
cdr3_aa: CASSPRVGSGEKLFF

v_call: TRBV5-4
j_call: TRBJ2-3
d_call: -
clone_size: -
cdr3_nt: TGTGCCAGCAGCTTACAGGTTAGCACAGATACGCAGTATTTT
cdr3_aa: CASSLQVSTDTQYF

v_call: TRBV3-1/TRBV3-2
j_call: TRBJ1-2
d_call: -
clone_size: -
cdr3_nt: TGTGCCAGCAGCCAAACAAACGCTGGCTACACCTTC
cdr3_aa: CASSQTNAGYTF

v_call: TRBV4-2
j_call: TRBJ1-1
d_call: -
clone_size: -
cdr3_nt: TGTGCCAGCAGCCAAGGAGGTCAAGGGAGGGCTTTCTTT
cdr3_aa: CASSQGGQGRAFF

v_call: TRBV28
j_call: TRBJ1-5
d_call: -
clone_size: -
cdr3_nt: TGTGCCAGCAGTCCAACAGGGCCCTATAGCAATCAGCCCCAGCATTTT
cdr3_aa: CASSPTGPYSNQPQHF

v_call: TRBV5-1
j_call: TRBJ1-4
d_call: TRBD1
clone_size: -
cdr3_nt: TGCGCCAGCAGCTTGGCGACAGGGATTGAAAAACTGTTTTTT
cdr3_aa: CASSLATGIEKLFF

v_call: TRBV5-1
j_call: TRBJ1-2
d_call: TRBD1
clone_size: -
cdr3_nt: TGCGCCAGCAGCTTGGATACAGGGGCCTTTAACTATGGCTACACCTTC
cdr3_aa: CASSLDTGAFNYGYTF

v_call: TRBV30
j_call: TRBJ1-4
d_call: TRBD1
clone_size: -
cdr3_nt: TGTGCCTGGACCCGTCAGGGGGGTGGTGAAAAACTGTTTTTT
cdr3_aa: CAWTRQGGGEKLFF

v_call: TRBV14
j_call: TRBJ2-2
d_call: TRBD2
clone_size: -
cdr3_nt: TGTGCCAGCGGGACTAGCGGGAACACCGGGGAGCTGTTTTTT
cdr3_aa: CASGTSGNTGELFF

v_call: TRBV28
j_call: TRBJ1-1
d_call: -
clone_size: -
cdr3_nt: TGTGCCAGCAGTAATATTGACACTGAAGCTTTCTTT
cdr3_aa: CASSNIDTEAFF

v_call: TRBV14
j_call: TRBJ2-3
d_call: TRBD2
clone_size: few
cdr3_nt: TGTGCCAGCAGCCAAGATTATGGCGGGGGTTGGAACACAGATACGCAGTATTTT
cdr3_aa: CASSQDYGGGWNTDTQYF

v_call: TRBV2
j_call: TRBJ1-1
d_call: -
clone_size: -
cdr3_nt: TGTGCCAGCAGCAGAGGGAAGACTGAAGCTTTCTTT
cdr3_aa: CASSRGKTEAFF

v_call: TRBV12-3/TRBV12-4
j_call: TRBJ2-7
d_call: -
clone_size: -
cdr3_nt: TGTGCCAGCAGTTTTGGGACACCATACGAGCAGTACTTC
cdr3_aa: CASSFGTPYEQYF

v_call: TRBV6-5
j_call: TRBJ1-2
d_call: -
clone_size: -
cdr3_nt: TGTGCCAGCCTACCCCGGTCTTCTAACTATGGCTACACCTTC
cdr3_aa: CASLPRSSNYGYTF

v_call: TRBV4-3
j_call: TRBJ1-6
d_call: -
clone_size: -
cdr3_nt: TGCGCCAGCAGCAGGGGACACAGGAAGGACCGGTCACCCCTCCACTTT
cdr3_aa: CASSRGHRKDRSPLHF

v_call: TRBV5-5
j_call: TRBJ2-1
d_call: TRBD1
clone_size: -
cdr3_nt: TGTGCCAGCAGCTTGCCAGGGGGATACAATGAGCAGTTCTTC
cdr3_aa: CASSLPGGYNEQFF

v_call: TRBV6-6
j_call: TRBJ2-3
d_call: TRBD2
clone_size: once
cdr3_nt: TGTGCCAGCGGTAAGGCGGGGGGGCCTTATACGCAGTATTTT
cdr3_aa: CASGKAGGPYTQYF

v_call: TRBV29-1
j_call: TRBJ2-2
d_call: -
clone_size: -
cdr3_nt: TGCAGCGTTGAGCAGGGGTCCTCGAACACCGGGGAGCTGTTTTTT
cdr3_aa: CSVEQGSSNTGELFF

v_call: TRBV7-2
j_call: TRBJ2-7
d_call: -
clone_size: -
cdr3_nt: TGTGCCAGCAGCTTAAGCCCGCTTACAAGCGGGACAAACCAGTACTTC
cdr3_aa: CASSLSPLTSGTNQYF

v_call: TRBV14
j_call: TRBJ2-5
d_call: -
clone_size: -
cdr3_nt: TGTGCCAGCAGCCAAGACCCGACTTTTCGGGAGACCCAGTACTTC
cdr3_aa: CASSQDPTFRETQYF

v_call: TRBV4-3
j_call: TRBJ1-6
d_call: TRBD1
clone_size: -
cdr3_nt: TGCGCCAGCAGCCAAGGGACAGGGGAGTCACCCCTCCACTTT
cdr3_aa: CASSQGTGESPLHF

v_call: TRBV6-5
j_call: TRBJ1-2
d_call: TRBD1
clone_size: few
cdr3_nt: TGTGCCAGCAGTATCCGTCGGACAGGGTCTGGCTACACCTTC
cdr3_aa: CASSIRRTGSGYTF

v_call: TRBV12-3/TRBV12-4
j_call: TRBJ2-7
d_call: -
clone_size: -
cdr3_nt: TGTGCCAGCAGTTTCCGCGACTACGAGCAGTACTTC
cdr3_aa: CASSFRDYEQYF